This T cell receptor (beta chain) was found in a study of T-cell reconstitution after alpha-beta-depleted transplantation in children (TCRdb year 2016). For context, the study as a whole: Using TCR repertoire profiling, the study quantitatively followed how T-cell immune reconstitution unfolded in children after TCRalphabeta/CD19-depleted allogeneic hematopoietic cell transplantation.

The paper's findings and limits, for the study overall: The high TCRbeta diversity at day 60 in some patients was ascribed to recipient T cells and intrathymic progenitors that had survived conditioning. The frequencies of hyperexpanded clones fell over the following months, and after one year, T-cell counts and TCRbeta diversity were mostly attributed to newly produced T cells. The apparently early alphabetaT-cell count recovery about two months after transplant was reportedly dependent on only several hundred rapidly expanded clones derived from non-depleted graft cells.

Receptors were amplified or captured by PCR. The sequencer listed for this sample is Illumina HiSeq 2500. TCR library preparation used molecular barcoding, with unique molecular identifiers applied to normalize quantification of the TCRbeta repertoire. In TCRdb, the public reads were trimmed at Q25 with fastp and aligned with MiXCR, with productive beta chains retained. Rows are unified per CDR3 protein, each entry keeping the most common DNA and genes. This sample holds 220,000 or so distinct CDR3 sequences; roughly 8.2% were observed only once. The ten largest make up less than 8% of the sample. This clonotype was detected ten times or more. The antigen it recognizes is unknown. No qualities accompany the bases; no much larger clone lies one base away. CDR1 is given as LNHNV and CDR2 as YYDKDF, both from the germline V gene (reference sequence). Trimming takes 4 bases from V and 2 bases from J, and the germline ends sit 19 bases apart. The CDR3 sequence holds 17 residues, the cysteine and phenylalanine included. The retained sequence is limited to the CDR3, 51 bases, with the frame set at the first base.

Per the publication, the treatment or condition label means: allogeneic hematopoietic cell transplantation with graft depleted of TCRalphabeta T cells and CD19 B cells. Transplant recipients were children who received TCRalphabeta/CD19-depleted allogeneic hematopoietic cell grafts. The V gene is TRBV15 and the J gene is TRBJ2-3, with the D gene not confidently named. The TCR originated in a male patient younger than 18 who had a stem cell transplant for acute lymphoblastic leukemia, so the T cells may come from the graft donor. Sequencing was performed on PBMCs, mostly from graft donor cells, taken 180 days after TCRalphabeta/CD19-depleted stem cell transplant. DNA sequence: TGTGCCACCAGCACCACCCCCGTAAGCAGGTACACAGATACGCAGTATTTT. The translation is CATSTTPVSRYTDTQYF. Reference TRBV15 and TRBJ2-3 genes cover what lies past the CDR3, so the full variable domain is DAMVIQNPRYQVTQFGKPVTLSCSQTLNHNVMYWYQQKSSQAPKLLFHYYDKDFNNEADTPDNFQSRRPNTSFCFLDIRSPGLGDTAMYLCATSTTPVSRYTDTQYFGPGTRLTVL.